This T cell receptor (beta chain) was observed in a study of CD8 T cells in Susac syndrome. Study-wide context: Patients with Susac syndrome were, at the time of blood collection, therapy-naive, maintained on corticosteroids, or maintained on intravenous immunoglobulin alone.

Broader study findings: The study acknowledged a relatively small number of individuals in its TCR sequencing and HLA analysis.

This clonotype was seen once. The antigen remains undetermined. This CDR3 is 14 amino acids long. Germline V gene sequence: CDR1 SGHAT, CDR2 FQDESV (reference sequence). Unmatched junction bases numbered 6, after V lost 5 bases and J lost 4 bases. RNA, at about 0.45 to 1 ug, was reverse transcribed with random hexamers. immunoSEQ multiplex PCR amplified TCR beta CDR3 across 54 Vbeta, 13 Jbeta. Each CDR3 protein gets one entry after TCRdb re-called the immunoSEQ multiplex PCR reads with MiXCR. Of 95,000 to 150,000 distinct CDR3 sequences listed, 95% to 96% are singletons. This clonotype originated in a human donor with Susac syndrome. The sequencing input was CD4+ T cells from PBMCs. V gene TRBV11-1 combines with J gene TRBJ2-3; 7 positions agree with TRBD2. The CDR3 nucleotides read TGTGCCAGCAGCCTCGGACTAGACCCAGATACGCAGTATTTT. It translates to CASSLGLDPDTQYF.